This is a list of T cell receptor beta chains from one sample in a study of response to subunit inactivated influenza vaccine. MiXCR, run by TCRdb on the RT-PCR reads, gives a single entry per CDR3 protein. In the table there are about 300,000 distinct CDR3 sequences, around 22% of which are singletons. The material sequenced was PBMCs from blood, taken less than 22 months after vaccination. The receptor source for this set is a man aged 50 to 75 who received an inactivated influenza vaccine. Each CDR3 is given with its conserved first and last residue. The order of the fields is D gene, J gene, clone size, V gene, CDR3 protein, CDR3 DNA. A D gene is named only where the DNA matches it firmly. Part of the rows lack a size; the others show once, few, many or a class for expanded clones.

d_gene: TRBD1; j_gene: TRBJ2-2; abundance: .; v_gene: TRBV20-1; CDR3aa: CSARDLGQSNTGELFF; CDR3nt: TGCAGTGCTAGAGATCTGGGACAGTCGAACACCGGGGAGCTGTTTTTT
d_gene: .; j_gene: TRBJ2-3; abundance: many; v_gene: TRBV11-2; CDR3aa: CASSLGGDTQYF; CDR3nt: TGTGCCAGCAGCTTAGGTGGGGATACGCAGTATTTT
d_gene: .; j_gene: TRBJ1-2; abundance: few; v_gene: TRBV14; CDR3aa: CASSQFSYGYTF; CDR3nt: TGTGCCAGCAGCCAATTCTCCTATGGCTACACCTTC
d_gene: .; j_gene: TRBJ1-5; abundance: .; v_gene: TRBV29-1; CDR3aa: CSVEDAGQPQHF; CDR3nt: TGCAGCGTTGAAGATGCTGGTCAGCCCCAGCATTTT
d_gene: TRBD1; j_gene: TRBJ2-7; abundance: few; v_gene: TRBV7-9; CDR3aa: CASSLDGTAYEQYF; CDR3nt: TGTGCCAGCAGCTTAGACGGGACAGCCTACGAGCAGTACTTC
d_gene: .; j_gene: TRBJ2-2; abundance: .; v_gene: TRBV3-1; CDR3aa: CASSQPGLVDGGELFF; CDR3nt: TGTGCCAGCAGTCAACCGGGACTGGTGGACGGCGGGGAGCTGTTTTTT
d_gene: .; j_gene: TRBJ2-3; abundance: .; v_gene: TRBV12-3/TRBV12-4; CDR3aa: CASSQRPQYF; CDR3nt: TGTGCCAGCAGCCAGCGCCCGCAGTATTTT
d_gene: .; j_gene: TRBJ2-3; abundance: few; v_gene: TRBV29-1; CDR3aa: CSVEVATRGDTQYF; CDR3nt: TGCAGCGTTGAAGTCGCGACACGGGGGGATACGCAGTATTTT
d_gene: .; j_gene: TRBJ1-2; abundance: .; v_gene: TRBV5-1; CDR3aa: CASSLGTVFGYTF; CDR3nt: TGCGCCAGCAGCTTGGGGACGGTCTTTGGCTACACCTTC
d_gene: .; j_gene: TRBJ2-4; abundance: .; v_gene: TRBV4-2; CDR3aa: CASSQEQGAKNIQYF; CDR3nt: TGTGCCAGCAGCCAGGAACAGGGAGCCAAAAACATTCAGTACTTC
d_gene: TRBD1; j_gene: TRBJ1-6; abundance: .; v_gene: TRBV20-1; CDR3aa: CSADPTGGRSSLHF; CDR3nt: TGCAGTGCTGACCCGACAGGGGGTAGATCATCCCTCCACTTT
d_gene: .; j_gene: TRBJ1-2; abundance: few; v_gene: TRBV6-5; CDR3aa: CATAGFNYGYTF; CDR3nt: TGTGCCACGGCTGGCTTCAACTATGGCTACACCTTC
d_gene: .; j_gene: TRBJ2-1; abundance: .; v_gene: TRBV7-9; CDR3aa: CASSKFGESIGNEQFF; CDR3nt: TGTGCCAGCAGCAAATTTGGGGAGTCAATCGGCAATGAGCAGTTCTTC
d_gene: .; j_gene: TRBJ1-2; abundance: .; v_gene: TRBV2; CDR3aa: CASRTPNYGYTF; CDR3nt: TGTGCCAGCAGGACACCTAACTATGGCTACACCTTC
d_gene: .; j_gene: TRBJ2-5; abundance: .; v_gene: TRBV12-3/TRBV12-4; CDR3aa: CASSFAADQETQYF; CDR3nt: TGTGCCAGCAGTTTCGCGGCAGATCAAGAGACCCAGTACTTC
d_gene: .; j_gene: TRBJ2-5; abundance: .; v_gene: TRBV20-1; CDR3aa: CSAKGGETQYF; CDR3nt: TGCAGTGCTAAAGGCGGGGAGACCCAGTACTTC
d_gene: .; j_gene: TRBJ1-1; abundance: .; v_gene: TRBV19; CDR3aa: CASERGESGAFF; CDR3nt: TGTGCCAGTGAAAGGGGGGAGAGTGGAGCTTTCTTT
d_gene: .; j_gene: TRBJ2-7; abundance: .; v_gene: TRBV2; CDR3aa: CASSEALRDEQYF; CDR3nt: TGTGCCAGCAGTGAAGCGCTTCGAGACGAGCAGTACTTC
d_gene: .; j_gene: TRBJ1-4; abundance: .; v_gene: TRBV5-1; CDR3aa: CASSLGQEKLFF; CDR3nt: TGCGCCAGCAGCTTGGGCCAGGAAAAACTGTTTTTT
d_gene: TRBD1; j_gene: TRBJ2-1; abundance: .; v_gene: TRBV9; CDR3aa: CASSGSGQGGYNEQFF; CDR3nt: TGTGCCAGCAGCGGTTCTGGACAGGGGGGCTACAATGAGCAGTTCTTC
d_gene: .; j_gene: TRBJ1-1; abundance: many; v_gene: TRBV4-1; CDR3aa: CASSLGRRGEAFF; CDR3nt: TGCGCCAGCAGCCTAGGCCGGCGAGGTGAAGCTTTCTTT
d_gene: .; j_gene: TRBJ1-1; abundance: many; v_gene: TRBV29-1; CDR3aa: CSVEKGSTEAFF; CDR3nt: TGCAGCGTTGAAAAGGGAAGCACTGAAGCTTTCTTT
d_gene: TRBD2; j_gene: TRBJ2-3; abundance: .; v_gene: TRBV11-2; CDR3aa: CASSTTSGVTEPGTDTQYF; CDR3nt: TGTGCCAGCAGCACGACTAGCGGGGTGACAGAGCCTGGCACAGATACGCAGTATTTT
d_gene: .; j_gene: TRBJ1-1; abundance: .; v_gene: TRBV12-3/TRBV12-4; CDR3aa: CASSFWLVVAEAFF; CDR3nt: TGTGCCAGCAGTTTTTGGCTCGTGGTCGCTGAAGCTTTCTTT
d_gene: TRBD1; j_gene: TRBJ1-4; abundance: many; v_gene: TRBV18; CDR3aa: CASSPRNDRGNRNEKLFF; CDR3nt: TGTGCCAGCTCACCACGGAACGACAGGGGGAATAGGAATGAAAAACTGTTTTTT
d_gene: .; j_gene: TRBJ1-4; abundance: .; v_gene: TRBV6-1; CDR3aa: CASSPFPGSNEKLFF; CDR3nt: TGTGCCAGCAGCCCTTTCCCGGGTTCTAATGAAAAACTGTTTTTT